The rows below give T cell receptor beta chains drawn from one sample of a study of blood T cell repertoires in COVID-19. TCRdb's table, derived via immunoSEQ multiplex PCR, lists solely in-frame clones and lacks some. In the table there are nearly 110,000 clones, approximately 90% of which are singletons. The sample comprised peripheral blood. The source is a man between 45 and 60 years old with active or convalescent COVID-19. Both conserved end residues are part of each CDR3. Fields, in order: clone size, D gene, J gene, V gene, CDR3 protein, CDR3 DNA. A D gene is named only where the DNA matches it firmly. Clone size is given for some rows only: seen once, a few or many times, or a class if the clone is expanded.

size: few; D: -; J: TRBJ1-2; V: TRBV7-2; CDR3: CASSLGGTRSYGYTF; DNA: TGTGCCAGCAGCTTGGGGGGGACACGGTCTTATGGCTACACCTTC
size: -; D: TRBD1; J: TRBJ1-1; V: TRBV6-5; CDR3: CASRTGTGRTEAFF; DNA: TGTGCCAGCAGAACGGGGACAGGGCGAACTGAAGCTTTCTTT
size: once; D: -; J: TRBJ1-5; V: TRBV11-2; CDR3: CASSLERDQPQHF; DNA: TGTGCCAGCAGCTTGGAGCGAGATCAGCCCCAGCATTTT
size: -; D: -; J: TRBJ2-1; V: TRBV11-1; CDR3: CASSRYDSNEQFF; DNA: TGTGCCAGCAGCCGCTATGATAGCAATGAGCAGTTCTTC
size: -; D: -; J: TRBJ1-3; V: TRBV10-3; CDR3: CAIRRAAGNTIYF; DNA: TGTGCCATCAGGAGGGCGGCTGGAAACACCATATATTTT
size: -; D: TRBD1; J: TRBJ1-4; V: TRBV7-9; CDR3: CASSPSQDREYEKLFF; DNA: TGTGCCAGCAGCCCGTCTCAGGACAGGGAATATGAAAAACTGTTTTTT
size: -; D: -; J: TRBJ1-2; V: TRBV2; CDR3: CASSDNIRVYTF; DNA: TGTGCCAGCAGTGACAACATCCGGGTCTACACCTTC
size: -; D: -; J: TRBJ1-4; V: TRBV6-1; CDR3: CASSEGGHGEKLFF; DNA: TGTGCCAGCAGTGAAGGGGGACATGGTGAAAAACTGTTTTTT
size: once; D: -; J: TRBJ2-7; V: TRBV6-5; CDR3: CASGTTGRPYEQYF; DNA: TGTGCCAGCGGAACGACAGGCCGCCCCTACGAGCAGTACTTC
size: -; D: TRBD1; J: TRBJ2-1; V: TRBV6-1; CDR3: CASSEGTGGYNEQFF; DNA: TGTGCCAGCAGTGAAGGGACAGGGGGCTACAATGAGCAGTTCTTC
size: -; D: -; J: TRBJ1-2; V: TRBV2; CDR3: CASSRSLDSKYGYTF; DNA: TGTGCCAGCAGTAGATCGCTGGACAGTAAATATGGCTACACCTTC
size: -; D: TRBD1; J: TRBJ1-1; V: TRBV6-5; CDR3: CASSATGGGGTEAFF; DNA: TGTGCCAGCAGCGCCACAGGGGGCGGGGGAACTGAAGCTTTCTTT
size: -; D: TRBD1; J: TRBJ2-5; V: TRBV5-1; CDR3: CASSSNQDRVETQYF; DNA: TGCGCCAGCAGCTCTAATCAGGACAGGGTAGAGACCCAGTACTTC
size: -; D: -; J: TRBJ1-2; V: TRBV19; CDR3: CASNGGINYGYTF; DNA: TGTGCCAGTAATGGAGGGATTAACTATGGCTACACCTTC
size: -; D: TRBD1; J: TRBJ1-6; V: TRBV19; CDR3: CATGIPDRPATLHF; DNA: TGTGCCACAGGCATCCCGGACAGGCCGGCGACCCTCCACTTT
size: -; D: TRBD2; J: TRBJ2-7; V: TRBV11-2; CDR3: CASSSTLAGVYEQYF; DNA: TGTGCCAGCAGCTCCACACTAGCGGGAGTGTACGAGCAGTACTTC
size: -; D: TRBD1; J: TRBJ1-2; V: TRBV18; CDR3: CASSPTTGGENVYGYTF; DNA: TGTGCCAGCTCACCTACGACAGGGGGCGAGAATGTCTATGGCTACACCTTC
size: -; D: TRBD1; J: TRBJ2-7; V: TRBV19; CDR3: CASGQPGQTSYEQYF; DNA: TGTGCCAGTGGACAACCGGGACAGACTTCCTACGAGCAGTACTTC
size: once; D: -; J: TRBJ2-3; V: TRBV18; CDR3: CASSPGDLPQYF; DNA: TGTGCCAGCTCACCAGGAGACCTTCCGCAGTATTTT
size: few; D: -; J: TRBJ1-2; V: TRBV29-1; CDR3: CSVAGGNYGYTF; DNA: TGCAGCGTTGCCGGTGGTAACTATGGCTACACCTTC
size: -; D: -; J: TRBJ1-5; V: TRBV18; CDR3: CASSPDFRASNQPQHF; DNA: TGTGCCAGCTCACCAGACTTTAGAGCTAGCAATCAGCCCCAGCATTTT
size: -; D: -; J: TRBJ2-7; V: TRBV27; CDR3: CASSLKTVTAPTPLVYYEQYF; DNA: TGTGCCAGCAGTTTAAAGACCGTAACAGCCCCAACCCCCCTGGTCTACTACGAGCAGTACTTC
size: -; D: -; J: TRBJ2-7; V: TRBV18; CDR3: CASSPSAGPAYEQYF; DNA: TGTGCCAGCTCACCATCGGCAGGGCCGGCCTACGAGCAGTACTTC
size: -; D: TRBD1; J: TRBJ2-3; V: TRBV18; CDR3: CASSPTGEADTQYF; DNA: TGTGCCAGCTCACCGACAGGGGAGGCGGATACGCAGTATTTT